This T cell receptor beta chain appears in the sequencing data of a study of response to subunit inactivated influenza vaccine. Findings and caveats of the study: New T cells are recruited in small numbers by each seasonal influenza vaccination, according to the authors' suggestion.

The CDR3 extends over 16 amino acids. Trimming removed 0 bases from V and 6 bases from J; junction bases left unmatched: 7. CDR1 SGHRS and CDR2 YFSETQ come from the germline V gene. With regard to this clonotype: What it binds is unknown.

TCRdb re-called the RT-PCR reads through MiXCR, storing one row per CDR3 protein. The table lists over 750,000 distinct CDR3 sequences, around 21% of them singletons. The sequencing used PBMCs from blood, collected about 5 days after vaccination. The TCR was taken from a man in his forties or fifties who received an inactivated influenza vaccine. The chain has TRBV5-1 and TRBJ2-2; 8 bases agree with TRBD1. DNA of the CDR3: TGCGCCAGCAGCTTGGAGGCAGGGGGCTTTCCCGGGGAGCTGTTTTTT. It specifies CASSLEAGGFPGELFF.